The table lists the clone carrying this T cell receptor (beta chain) with many counts. The data originate from a study of T cells in Graves' hyperthyroidism and ophthalmopathy. What was amplified from RNA transcripts were TCR beta CDR3 regions. Primed by the HTBI set, a first-round RT-PCR was run on the TCR CDR3. TCRdb re-derived calls from the multiplex PCR reads in MiXCR, one entry per CDR3 protein. Of under 400,000 distinct CDR3 sequences listed, over 15% are singletons. The sample taken for sequencing was blood. The receptor was isolated from a man aged 25-45 years with Graves' hyperthyroidism.

Here the CDR3 reads CASSRTTTNEKLFF. The CDR3 DNA reads as TGTGCCAGCAGCCGGACAACAACTAATGAAAAACTGTTTTTT. The rearrangement uses TRBV12-3 or TRBV12-4 and TRBJ1-4, with a tentative D call TRBD1 (5 bases). V gave up 6 bases and J gave up 0 bases, with 8 bases separating them. The CDR3 spans 14 residues.